These 30 T cell receptor beta chains came from one sample sequenced in a study of T cells after yellow fever vaccination. One entry per CDR3 protein, called by TCRdb with MiXCR from the 5' RACE reads. The table shows 250,000 to 300,000 distinct CDR3 sequences, with about 5.2% occurring only once. The sample in question was CD4+ T cells sorted from PBMCs, obtained on the day of the yellow fever booster vaccination. These TCRs come from a man between 18 and 35 years old who received the YFV17D yellow fever vaccine.

This clonotype turned up a few times. This chain joins TRBV4-3 and TRBJ1-3; TRBD1 is a possible D gene (5 bases). V was pared by 0 bases and J by 8 bases, with 17 bases between. This CDR3 has 16 residues. Germline CDR1 reads LGHNA; CDR2 reads YSLEER. This chain's CDR3 is CASSQERTMGGDTIYF. The CDR3 DNA follows: TGCGCCAGCAGCCAAGAGAGGACCATGGGAGGGGACACCATATATTTT.

This clonotype showed up many times. The chain has TRBV4-1 and TRBJ2-2, with 9 nucleotides matching TRBD2. The CDR3 loop spans 15 amino acids. Losses at the gene ends were 3 bases for V and 3 bases for J; bases not matched to a gene: 2. Germline V gene sequence: CDR1 MGHRA, CDR2 YSYEKL. The chain's CDR3 is CASSHPSGDTGELFF. CDR3 DNA sequence: TGCGCCAGCAGCCATCCTAGCGGGGACACCGGGGAGCTGTTTTTT.

This clonotype came up a few times. The V call is TRBV7-9, the J call TRBJ2-1; D unclear. CDR3 length equals 16 residues. CDR1 SEHNR and CDR2 FQNEAQ come from the germline V gene (reference sequence). V gave up 1 base and J gave up 2 bases, with 12 bases separating them. CDR3 in amino acids: CASSLGNLPAYNEQFF. The CDR3 DNA is TGTGCCAGCAGCTTAGGGAATTTGCCAGCCTACAATGAGCAGTTCTTC.

This clonotype has ten or more counts. The chain carries TRBV10-3 and TRBJ2-2; 8 positions agree with TRBD1. The CDR3 runs 14 residues. V shed 6 bases and J 1 base; nucleotides not matched to a gene: 1. Germline V CDR1 and CDR2: ENHRY, SYGVKD. The CDR3 loop reads CAIRTGVNTGELFF. CDR3 nucleotide sequence: TGTGCCATCAGGACAGGGGTGAACACCGGGGAGCTGTTTTTT.

This chain uses TRBV7-2 with TRBJ2-1, with D possibly being TRBD2 (6 bases). V was clipped by 5 bases and J by 3 bases, with 17 bases between them. This CDR3 region has 16 residues. Germline-derived CDR1 and CDR2 are SGHTA and FQGNSA. The CDR3 loop reads CASSRVVSGGYNEQFF. Written as DNA, the CDR3 is TGTGCCAGCAGCCGGGTGGTTTCCGGGGGCTACAATGAGCAGTTCTTC.

V gene TRBV6-5 combines with J gene TRBJ1-5; no clear D gene. The germline CDR1 and CDR2 sequences are MNHEY and SVGAGI. V was shortened by 0 bases and J by 2 bases, with 11 bases between the two germline ends. The CDR3 loop spans 16 amino acids. This CDR3 reads CASSYSIPRGNQPQHF. In DNA form, the CDR3 reads TGTGCCAGCAGTTACTCGATACCGCGGGGCAATCAGCCCCAGCATTTT.

This clonotype has more than one count but fewer than ten. The chain is built from TRBV5-4 and TRBJ2-2; TRBD1 aligns across 8 bases. V was pared by 1 base and J by 5 bases, with 10 bases of the junction left unmatched. Germline CDR1 and CDR2: SGHNT and YYREEE (reference sequence). This CDR3 spans 17 amino acids. The CDR3 here is CASSLIANRGYTGELFF. CDR3 nucleotides: TGTGCCAGCAGCTTGATCGCGAACAGGGGGTATACCGGGGAGCTGTTTTTT.

This clonotype was counted between two and nine times. The DNA for the CDR3 is TGCAGCGTTCGGACCAGGCAGTGGGAGACCCAGTACTTC. Protein sequence: CSVRTRQWETQYF. The rearrangement uses TRBV29-1 and TRBJ2-5; D is undetermined. The germline V gene has CDR1 SQVTM and CDR2 ANQGSEA. The CDR3 extends over 13 amino acids. The germline V and J ends were trimmed by 5 bases and 5 bases, with 15 bases remaining between them.

The table lists this clonotype with a few counts. This chain uses TRBV6-5 with TRBJ1-6; weak D call: TRBD1 (5 bases). Germline values: CDR1 MNHEY, CDR2 SVGAGI. The CDR3 loop spans 14 amino acids. V was shortened by 11 bases and J by 7 bases, with 18 bases between the two germline ends. CDR3 loop: CACSRAGGNSPLHF. CDR3 DNA: TGTGCCTGCTCTAGGGCGGGGGGAAATTCACCCCTCCACTTT.

This clonotype was seen a few times. The CDR3 DNA reads as TGTGCCAGCAGCGTGACCCCGAGCTCTGGAAACACCATATATTTT. It encodes CASSVTPSSGNTIYF. The genes are TRBV9 and TRBJ1-3, with no clear D. The CDR3 spans 15 residues. The V gene lost 2 bases and the J gene lost 0 bases, with 9 bases spanning the gap. The germline V gene has CDR1 SGDLS and CDR2 YYNGEE.

This clonotype was recorded a few times. This sequence joins TRBV5-6 and TRBJ2-7, with D possibly TRBD2 on 5 matching bases. The CDR3 contains 14 residues. V was pared by 6 bases and J by 2 bases, with 15 bases between. Germline assignment: CDR1 SGHDT and CDR2 YYEEEE. The CDR3 here is CASTPPGNPYEQYF. For the CDR3, the DNA is TGTGCCAGCACACCGCCGGGAAATCCCTACGAGCAGTACTTC.

At least ten counts were recorded for this clonotype. CDR3 in DNA: TGCGCCAGCAGGTTAACTAGCGTTAACGATGAGCAGTTCTTC. It is translated as CASRLTSVNDEQFF. J is TRBJ2-1 and V is TRBV5-1; 7 nucleotides line up with TRBD2. This CDR3 is built from 14 residues. The trim removed 5 bases at V and 8 bases at J, leaving 10 bases unmatched. Germline assignment: CDR1 SGHRS and CDR2 YFSETQ.

The J gene is TRBJ1-2, the V gene TRBV20-1; no clear D. The CDR3 is made up of 12 amino acids. Trimming removed 0 bases at V and 8 bases at J, with 10 bases between. Germline CDR1 is DFQATT and CDR2 is SNEGSKA (reference sequence). In nucleotides, the CDR3 is TGCAGTGCTAGAGATGGGCTAGGCGGCTACACCTTC. Amino acid sequence: CSARDGLGGYTF.

Details on this clonotype: One end of the junction is discordant with germline, which a read error may explain. V is TRBV9 and J is TRBJ2-1; D is ambiguous. This CDR3 contains 14 residues. From germline, CDR1 is SGDLS and CDR2 YYNGEE. CDR3 sequence: CASSEGISYNDQFF. The DNA of the CDR3 is TGTGCCAGCAGCGAGGGCATCTCCTACAATGACCAGTTCTTC.

The chain is built from TRBV15 and TRBJ2-7; no firm D call. CDR1 LNHNV and CDR2 YYDKDF come from the germline V gene (reference sequence). The CDR3 loop spans 13 amino acids. V lost 0 bases and J 6 bases, leaving 9 bases between the germline ends. The CDR3 DNA reads as TGTGCCACCAGCAGAGATGGGCACGGCGAGCAGTACTTC. Its protein is CATSRDGHGEQYF.

The chain uses TRBV4-1 and TRBJ2-7; D might be TRBD2 (6 bases). This CDR3 has 15 amino acids. V lost 0 bases and J lost 3, with 12 bases in between. Germline V lookup: CDR1 MGHRA, CDR2 YSYEKL. The CDR3 protein is CASSQDQGGYYEQYV. In DNA form, the CDR3 reads TGCGCCAGCAGCCAAGACCAGGGAGGCTACTACGAGCAGTACGTC.

This clonotype has just a few counts. The chain joins TRBV20-1 to TRBJ2-3; 8 bases line up with TRBD2. Germline V gene data show CDR1 as DFQATT and CDR2 as SNEGSKA (reference sequence). The CDR3 covers 13 residues. The CDR3 here is CRPGAGDTDTQYF. The CDR3 DNA follows: TGCAGGCCAGGAGCGGGGGACACAGATACGCAGTATTTT.

This clonotype has at least ten counts. The V and J genes are TRBV3-1 and TRBJ1-4, with D hard to call. V gave up 4 bases and J gave up 4 bases, with 10 bases separating them. This CDR3 is 14 amino acids long. Germline CDR1 reads LGHDT; CDR2 reads YNNKEL (reference sequence). The CDR3 DNA sequence: TGTGCCAGCAGCCCGAGGCCGAGTAATGAAAAACTGTTTTTT. It codes for CASSPRPSNEKLFF.

This clonotype was found many times. The chain uses TRBV4-3 and TRBJ1-2; weak D call: TRBD1 (6 bases). This CDR3 is built from 14 residues. The V end lost 1 base, the J end lost 3 bases, and 9 bases lay between the germline ends. Per the germline V gene, CDR1 is LGHNA and CDR2 is YSLEER. CDR3 sequence reads: CASSQGRGDYGYTF. The DNA for the CDR3 is TGCGCCAGCAGCCAAGGCAGGGGCGACTATGGCTACACCTTC.

This clonotype was counted between two and nine times. This chain connects TRBV29-1 to TRBJ1-1; TRBD1 matches at 11 bases. CDR1 SQVTM and CDR2 ANQGSEA come from the germline V gene. The V segment lost 4 bases and the J segment 3 bases; nucleotides outside the gene matches: 4. The CDR3 is 14 amino acids. CDR3 in amino acids: CSVAGDRGDTEAFF. The CDR3 nucleotides read TGCAGCGTTGCCGGGGACAGGGGGGACACTGAAGCTTTCTTT.

Only a few counts were recorded for this clonotype. The chain has TRBV7-2 and TRBJ2-3; 8 bases are a match to TRBD2. The CDR3 has 16 amino acids. CDR1 SGHTA and CDR2 FQGNSA come from the germline V gene. V was clipped by 5 bases and J by 4 bases; unmatched bases: 11. The CDR3 region is CASSASGGGGPDTQYF. CDR3 bases: TGTGCCAGCAGCGCCAGTGGGGGCGGGGGGCCAGATACGCAGTATTTT.

This chain joins TRBV7-2 and TRBJ2-3; a weak D match, TRBD1 (5 bases). CDR1 and CDR2 (germline): SGHTA, FQGNSA. This CDR3 is 16 amino acids long. The V gene lost 1 base and the J gene lost 0 bases, with 11 bases spanning the gap. The CDR3 spells CASSLEGVRSTDTQYF. The DNA of the CDR3 is TGTGCCAGCAGCTTAGAAGGGGTCAGGAGCACAGATACGCAGTATTTT.

This clonotype occurred a few times. The chain joins TRBV2 to TRBJ2-4; 8 bases align to TRBD1. After removal of 9 bases from V and 2 bases from J, the junction contained 9 bases not matched to a gene. The germline gives CDR1 SNHLY, CDR2 FYNNEI. This CDR3 region has 15 residues. CDR3 bases: TGTGCCAGTAGACGGACAGGGCTAACCAAAAACATTCAGTACTTC. It is translated as CASRRTGLTKNIQYF.

The chain employs TRBV9 and TRBJ2-5, with 11 bases that match TRBD2. Germline CDR1 is SGDLS and CDR2 is YYNGEE. V was clipped by 2 bases and J by 5 bases; unmatched bases: 5. CDR3 length equals 15 residues. CDR3 DNA sequence: TGTGCCAGCAGCGTTACTAGCGGGGGATGGGAGACCCAGTACTTC. It is translated as CASSVTSGGWETQYF.

This clonotype was seen only a few times. The chain has TRBV28 and TRBJ2-1; 14 bases align to TRBD2. Germline trimming cut 6 bases from V and 9 bases from J; bases unmatched to any gene: 7. The CDR3 is 15 residues long. Germline V gene lookup returns CDR1 MDHEN and CDR2 SYDVKM. This CDR3 is CASSSGLAGGSEQFF. The CDR3 DNA is TGTGCCAGCAGCTCCGGACTAGCGGGGGGCAGTGAGCAGTTCTTC.

The gene calls are TRBV20-1 and TRBJ2-7; a possible D gene is TRBD1 (6 bases). The V gene's germline CDR1 is DFQATT and CDR2 SNEGSKA (reference sequence). This CDR3 comprises 13 residues. V lost 5 bases and J lost 4, with 15 bases in between. The CDR3 coding sequence is TGCAGTGCTGGACAGTCCCCACCGTACGAGCAGTACGTC. Protein product: CSAGQSPPYEQYV.

The chain couples TRBV4-2 to TRBJ1-2; possible D gene TRBD1, 6 bases. The CDR3 is 16 residues long. Germline V gene sequence: CDR1 LGHNA, CDR2 YNFKEQ. Trimming pared 4 bases from V and 2 bases from J, leaving 17 bases between. The DNA for the CDR3 is TGTGCCAGCAGCCCAAGAGTAGGGGGGACGAACTATGGCTACACCTTC. This codes for CASSPRVGGTNYGYTF.

This clonotype has more than one count but fewer than ten. This chain uses TRBV4-2 with TRBJ2-4, with 8 nucleotides matching TRBD2. CDR1 is LGHNA and CDR2 is YNFKEQ in the germline V gene. V lost 1 base, J lost 8 bases, and 4 bases stayed unmatched. CDR3 length: 14 amino acids. This chain's CDR3 is CASSQGAAGDIQYF. The CDR3 nucleotides read TGTGCCAGCAGCCAAGGGGCAGCGGGAGACATTCAGTACTTC.

Ten or more counts support this clonotype. This chain links TRBV5-1 with TRBJ2-1, with D uncertain. CDR1 is SGHRS and CDR2 is YFSETQ in the germline V gene. This CDR3 spans 15 amino acids. V dropped 5 bases and J dropped 0 bases, with 12 bases sitting between them. CDR3 in amino acids: CASRLTENSYNEQFF. The CDR3 nucleotides are TGCGCCAGCAGACTAACCGAAAACTCCTACAATGAGCAGTTCTTC.

The chain combines TRBV20-1 with TRBJ1-1; 7 bases are a match to TRBD1. The CDR3 totals 14 residues. The germline V gene encodes CDR1 DFQATT and CDR2 SNEGSKA (reference sequence). The V segment lost 3 bases and the J segment 6 bases; nucleotides outside the gene matches: 10. The CDR3, as DNA: TGCAGTGCTAGGGCCGGACAGGCAGGGGCTGAAGCTTTCTTT. Its translation is CSARAGQAGAEAFF.